The 8 T cell receptor beta chains below all came from one sample that was sequenced in a study of vaccination and CD4 T cells after COVID-19. The Oncomine TCR Beta short-read assay was applied to DNA of cultured CD4+ T cells. TCRdb analysed the PCR reads with MiXCR anew, one entry per CDR3 protein. Seen here are roughly 20,000 distinct CDR3 sequences, less than 55% observed once, and the top ten hold around 3%. The antigens these receptors bind are not known. Treatment in this sample: approximately 9-day PBMC culture with coronavirus spike peptide pools or control peptides (ViraFEST assay). This specimen consisted of CD4+ T cells from blood, cultured in vitro, obtained after SARS-CoV-2 vaccination. These receptors originate from a human donor who had recovered from COVID-19.

The rearrangement uses TRBV28 and TRBJ2-7; 9 bases agree with TRBD1. Trimming removed 6 bases from V and 5 bases from J; junction bases left unmatched: 8. The germline V gene has CDR1 MDHEN and CDR2 SYDVKM. The CDR3 consists of 14 residues. The CDR3 DNA reads as TGTGCCAGCAGGCCGGACAGGGGCCAAGACGAGCAGTACTTC. As protein: CASRPDRGQDEQYF.

The chain recombines TRBV14 with TRBJ2-7; D might be TRBD1 (5 bases). Trimming cost V 4 bases and J 2 bases, with 15 bases left between them. The CDR3 sequence is 15 residues long. Per germline, CDR1 SGHDN and CDR2 FVKESK. The CDR3 loop reads CASSRLTAQTYEQYF. DNA for the CDR3: TGTGCCAGCAGCCGCCTGACAGCGCAAACCTACGAGCAGTACTTC.

The genes are TRBV21-1 and TRBJ2-7; the table gives TRBD1 as D, unverified against the DNA. TRBV21-1 is listed as a pseudogene. There are 13 residues in the CDR3. In DNA, the CDR3 is TGTGCCAGCAGATACCGGGTTTCCTACGAGCAGTACTTC. It translates to CASRYRVSYEQYF.

This sequence joins TRBV20-1 and TRBJ2-5, with D hard to call. V gave up 4 bases and J gave up 5 bases, with 20 bases separating them. The CDR3 is 15 residues long. CDR1 is DFQATT, CDR2 SNEGSKA, per germline (reference sequence). The CDR3 region is CSANQPTGDSETQYF. The CDR3 region has the DNA TGCAGTGCTAACCAACCCACTGGGGATTCGGAGACCCAGTACTTC.

A few counts support this clonotype. The chain links TRBV15 to TRBJ2-7; 8 bases map to TRBD1. V trimming: 6 bases; J trimming: 3 bases; junction bases outside the gene matches: 7. Germline loops: CDR1 LNHNV, CDR2 YYDKDF (reference sequence). This CDR3 has 14 amino acids. The CDR3 DNA follows: TGTGCCACCAGTTTCTTAGGACAGGGCTACGAGCAGTACTTC. The encoded protein is CATSFLGQGYEQYF. The whole variable domain, filled in from reference TRBV15 and TRBJ2-7, reads DAMVIQNPRYQVTQFGKPVTLSCSQTLNHNVMYWYQQKSSQAPKLLFHYYDKDFNNEADTPDNFQSRRPNTSFCFLDIRSPGLGDTAMYLCATSFLGQGYEQYFGPGTRLTVT.

This clonotype was picked up a small number of times. DNA for the CDR3: TGTGCCACCAGACTAGCGGGAGTTCTAGAGACCCAGTACTTC. This codes for CATRLAGVLETQYF. The chain is built from TRBV15 and TRBJ2-5; TRBD2 aligns across 11 bases. Trimming at V came to 6 bases and at J to 4 bases, leaving 4 bases not matched to a gene. The CDR3 covers 14 residues. CDR1 and CDR2 from the germline V gene are LNHNV and YYDKDF (reference sequence).

This chain uses TRBV4-3 with TRBJ1-2; the D is unclear. Trimming left V 0 bases short and J 5 bases short, with 10 bases between. CDR1 and CDR2 (germline): LGHNA, YSLEER. CDR3 size: 14 residues. The CDR3 reads CASSQDRGGYGYTF. CDR3 in DNA: TGCGCCAGCAGCCAAGATCGGGGTGGATATGGCTACACCTTC.

The rearrangement links TRBV2 to TRBJ2-2, with D unclear. Germline V CDR1 and CDR2: SNHLY, FYNNEI. The CDR3 runs 14 residues. Trimming shortened V by 1 base and J by 3 bases, and 6 bases separated the two germline ends. The CDR3 coding sequence is TGTGCCAGCAGTGAAGGGATTTACACCGGGGAGCTGTTTTTT. This sequence encodes CASSEGIYTGELFF.